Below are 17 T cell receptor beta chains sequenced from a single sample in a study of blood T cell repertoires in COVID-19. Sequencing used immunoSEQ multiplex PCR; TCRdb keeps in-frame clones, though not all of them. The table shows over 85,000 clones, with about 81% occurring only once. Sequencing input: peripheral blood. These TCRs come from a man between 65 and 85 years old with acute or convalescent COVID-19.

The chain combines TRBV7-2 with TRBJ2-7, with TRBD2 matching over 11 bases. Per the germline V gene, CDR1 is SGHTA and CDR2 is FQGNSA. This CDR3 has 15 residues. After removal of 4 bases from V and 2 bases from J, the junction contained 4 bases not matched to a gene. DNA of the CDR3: TGTGCCAGCAGCTCGAATAGCGGGAGGGCCTACGAGCAGTACTTC. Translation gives CASSSNSGRAYEQYF. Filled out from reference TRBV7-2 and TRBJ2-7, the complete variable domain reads GAGVSQSPSNKVTEKGKDVELRCDPISGHTALYWYRQSLGQGLEFLIYFQGNSAPDKSGLPSDRFSAERTGGSVSTLTIQRTQQEDSAVYLCASSSNSGRAYEQYFGPGTRLTVT.

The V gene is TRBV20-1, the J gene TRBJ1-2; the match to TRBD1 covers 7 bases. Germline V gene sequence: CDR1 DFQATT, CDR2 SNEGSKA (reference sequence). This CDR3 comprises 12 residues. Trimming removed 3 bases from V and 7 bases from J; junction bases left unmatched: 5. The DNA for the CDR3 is TGCAGTGCTAGTAGGCAGGGGGGTGGCTACACCTTC. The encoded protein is CSASRQGGGYTF.

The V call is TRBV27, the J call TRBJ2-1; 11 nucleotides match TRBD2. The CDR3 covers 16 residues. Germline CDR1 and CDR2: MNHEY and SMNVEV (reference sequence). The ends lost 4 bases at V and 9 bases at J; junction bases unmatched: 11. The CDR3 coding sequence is TGTGCCAGCAGTTACAATAGCGGGAGGGCCGGGGGTGAGCAGTTCTTC. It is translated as CASSYNSGRAGGEQFF.

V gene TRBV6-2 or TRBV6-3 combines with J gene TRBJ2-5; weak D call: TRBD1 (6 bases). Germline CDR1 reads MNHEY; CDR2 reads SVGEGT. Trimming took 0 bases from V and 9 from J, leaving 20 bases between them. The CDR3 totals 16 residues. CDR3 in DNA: TGTGCCAGCAGTTACTCATACTTAAGACAGGCTGGGGCCCAGTACTTC. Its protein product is CASSYSYLRQAGAQYF.

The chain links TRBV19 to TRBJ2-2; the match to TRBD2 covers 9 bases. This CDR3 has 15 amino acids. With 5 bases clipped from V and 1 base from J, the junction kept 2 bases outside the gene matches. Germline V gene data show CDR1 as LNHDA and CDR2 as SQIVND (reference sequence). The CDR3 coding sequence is TGTGCCAGTAGTGCGGGGGGGCAGAACACCGGGGAGCTGTTTTTT. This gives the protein CASSAGGQNTGELFF.

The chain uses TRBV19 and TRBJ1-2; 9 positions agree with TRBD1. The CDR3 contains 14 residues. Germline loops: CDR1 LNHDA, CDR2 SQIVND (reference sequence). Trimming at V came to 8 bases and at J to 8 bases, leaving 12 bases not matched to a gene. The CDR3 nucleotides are TGTGCCAGTGGGACAGGGTCCTCTCGGGCAGGCTACACCTTC. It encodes CASGTGSSRAGYTF.

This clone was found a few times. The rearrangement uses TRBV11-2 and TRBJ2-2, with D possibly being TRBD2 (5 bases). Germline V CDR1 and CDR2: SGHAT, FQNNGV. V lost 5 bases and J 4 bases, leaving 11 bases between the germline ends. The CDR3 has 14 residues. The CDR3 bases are TGTGCCAGCAGCCAAATCCGGGGCACCGGGGAGCTGTTTTTT. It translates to CASSQIRGTGELFF.

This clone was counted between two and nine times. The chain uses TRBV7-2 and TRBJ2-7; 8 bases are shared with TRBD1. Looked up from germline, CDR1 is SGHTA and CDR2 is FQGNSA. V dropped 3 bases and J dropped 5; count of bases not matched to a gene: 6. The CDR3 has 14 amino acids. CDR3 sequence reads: CASSFSGQEHEQYF. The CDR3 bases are TGTGCCAGCAGCTTTTCGGGACAGGAGCACGAGCAGTACTTC.

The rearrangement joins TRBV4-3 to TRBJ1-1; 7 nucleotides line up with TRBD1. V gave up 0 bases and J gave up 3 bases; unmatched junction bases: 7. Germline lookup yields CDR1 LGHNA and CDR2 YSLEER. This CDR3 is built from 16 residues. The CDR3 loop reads CASSQDQGGWDTEAFF. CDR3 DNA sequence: TGCGCCAGCAGCCAAGATCAAGGGGGCTGGGACACTGAAGCTTTCTTT.

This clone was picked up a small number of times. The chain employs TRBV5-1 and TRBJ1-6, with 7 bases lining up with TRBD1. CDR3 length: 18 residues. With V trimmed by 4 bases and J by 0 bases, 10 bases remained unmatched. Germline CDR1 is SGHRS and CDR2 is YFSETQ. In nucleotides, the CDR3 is TGCGCCAGCAGCCGTAAAACAGGGGAAAGCTCCTATAATTCACCCCTCCACTTT. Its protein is CASSRKTGESSYNSPLHF. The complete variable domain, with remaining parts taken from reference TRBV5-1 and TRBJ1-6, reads KAGVTQTPRYLIKTRGQQVTLSCSPISGHRSVSWYQQTPGQGLQFLFEYFSETQRNKGNFPGRFSGRQFSNSRSEMNVSTLELGDSALYLCASSRKTGESSYNSPLHFGNGTRLTVT.

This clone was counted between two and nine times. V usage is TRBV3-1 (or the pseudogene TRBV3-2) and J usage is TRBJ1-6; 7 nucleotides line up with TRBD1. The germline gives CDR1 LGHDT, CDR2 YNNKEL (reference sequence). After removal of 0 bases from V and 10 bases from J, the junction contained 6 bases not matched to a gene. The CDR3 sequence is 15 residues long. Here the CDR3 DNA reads TGTGCCAGCAGCCAAGATAGGGGGCAACGGTCACCCCTCCACTTT. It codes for CASSQDRGQRSPLHF.

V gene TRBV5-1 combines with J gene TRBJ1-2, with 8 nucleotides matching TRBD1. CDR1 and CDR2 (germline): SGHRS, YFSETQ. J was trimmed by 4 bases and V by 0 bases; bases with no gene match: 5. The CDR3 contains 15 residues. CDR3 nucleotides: TGCGCCAGCAGCTTGGCTTCTACAGGGGGCTATGGCTACACCTTC. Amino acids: CASSLASTGGYGYTF.

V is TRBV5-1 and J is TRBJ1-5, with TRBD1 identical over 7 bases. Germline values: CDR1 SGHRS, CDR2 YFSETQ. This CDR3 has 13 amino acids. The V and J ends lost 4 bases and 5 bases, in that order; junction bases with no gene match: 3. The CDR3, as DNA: TGCGCCAGCAGCCCCGACAGGGATCAGCCCCAGCATTTT. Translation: CASSPDRDQPQHF.

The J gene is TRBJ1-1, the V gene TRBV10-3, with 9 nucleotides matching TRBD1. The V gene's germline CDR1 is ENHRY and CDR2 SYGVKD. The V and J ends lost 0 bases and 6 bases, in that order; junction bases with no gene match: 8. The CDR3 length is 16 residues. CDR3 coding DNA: TGTGCCATCAGTGAGTCGACAGGGGGTGGTGACGCTGAAGCTTTCTTT. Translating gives CAISESTGGGDAEAFF.

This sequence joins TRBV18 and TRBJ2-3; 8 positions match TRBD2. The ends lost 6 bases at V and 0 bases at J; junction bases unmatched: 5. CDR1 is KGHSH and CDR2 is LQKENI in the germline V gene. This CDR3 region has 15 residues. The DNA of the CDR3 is TGTGCCAGCTCCATAGCGGGACCTAGCACAGATACGCAGTATTTT. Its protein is CASSIAGPSTDTQYF.

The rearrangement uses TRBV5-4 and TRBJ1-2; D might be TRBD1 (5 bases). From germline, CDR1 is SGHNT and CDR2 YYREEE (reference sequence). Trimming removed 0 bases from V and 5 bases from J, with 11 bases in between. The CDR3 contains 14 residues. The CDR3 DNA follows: TGTGCCAGCAGCTTGGGAAGGGGTTGGTATGGCTACACCTTC. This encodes CASSLGRGWYGYTF. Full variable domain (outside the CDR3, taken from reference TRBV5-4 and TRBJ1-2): ETGVTQSPTHLIKTRGQQVTLRCSSQSGHNTVSWYQQALGQGPQFIFQYYREEENGRGNFPPRFSGLQFPNYSSELNVNALELDDSALYLCASSLGRGWYGYTFGSGTRLTVV.

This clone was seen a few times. CDR3 in amino acids: CASSLNTGSEKLFF. CDR3 nucleotides: TGTGCCAGCAGCTTAAACACAGGGTCTGAAAAACTGTTTTTT. The chain has TRBV7-9 and TRBJ1-4; maybe TRBD1 (6 bases). CDR1 is SEHNR, CDR2 FQNEAQ, per germline (reference sequence). CDR3 length: 14 amino acids. V dropped 2 bases and J dropped 7 bases, with 11 bases sitting between them.